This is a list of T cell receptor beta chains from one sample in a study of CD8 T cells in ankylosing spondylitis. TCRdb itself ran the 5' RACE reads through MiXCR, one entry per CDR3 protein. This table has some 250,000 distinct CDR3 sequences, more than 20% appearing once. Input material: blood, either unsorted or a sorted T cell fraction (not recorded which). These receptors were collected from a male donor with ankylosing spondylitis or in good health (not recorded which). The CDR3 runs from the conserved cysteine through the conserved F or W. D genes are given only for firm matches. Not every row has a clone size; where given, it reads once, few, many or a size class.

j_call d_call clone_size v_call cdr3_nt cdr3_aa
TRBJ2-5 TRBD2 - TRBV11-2 TGTGCCAGCAGCTTCAGTGGACTAGCGGGGACGTACCAAGAGACCCAGTACTTC CASSFSGLAGTYQETQYF
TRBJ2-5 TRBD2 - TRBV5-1 TGCGCCAGCAGCTTGCGGACTAGCGGGGGGGCGTACCAAGAGACCCAGTACTTC CASSLRTSGGAYQETQYF
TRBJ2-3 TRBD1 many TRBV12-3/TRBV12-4 TGTGCCAGCAGGGAAACAGGGGCCAGGGATACGCAGTATTTT CASRETGARDTQYF
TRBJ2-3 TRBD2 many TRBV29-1 TGCAGCGTTGAAGGTTTGGCTAGCGGGGTCACAGATACGCAGTATTTT CSVEGLASGVTDTQYF
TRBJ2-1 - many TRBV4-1 TGCGCCAGCAGCCAAGGCTGGCTAAGCTCCTACAATGAGCAGTTCTTC CASSQGWLSSYNEQFF
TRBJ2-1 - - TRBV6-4 TGTGCCAGCAGTGATGGGACCCCAAAGGGGAATGAGCAGTTCTTC CASSDGTPKGNEQFF
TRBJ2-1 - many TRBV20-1 TGCAGTGCCGACCGGAGAAGGGGGGGACGTGAGCAGTTCTTC CSADRRRGGREQFF
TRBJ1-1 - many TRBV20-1 TGCAGTGCTAGCGCAGGGGAATTCGACACTGAAGCTTTCTTT CSASAGEFDTEAFF
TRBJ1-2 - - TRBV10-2 TGCGCCAGCAGTGAGTCGACTAACTATGGCTACACCTTC CASSESTNYGYTF
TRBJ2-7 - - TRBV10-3 TGTGCCATCGGGAGGGACAGAGGCTACGAGCAGTACTTC CAIGRDRGYEQYF
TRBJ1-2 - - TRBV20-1 TGCAGTGCTACCAGACAGCTCCGTACATATGGCTACACCTTC CSATRQLRTYGYTF
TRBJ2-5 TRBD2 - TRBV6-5 TGTGCCAGCAGTTACTCGTCGGTAGCGGGGGGGCGTGAGACCCAGTACTTC CASSYSSVAGGRETQYF
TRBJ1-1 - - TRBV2 TGTGCCAGCATTCACACCATGGGGAACACTGAAGCTTTCTTT CASIHTMGNTEAFF
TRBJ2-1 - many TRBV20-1 TGCAGTGCTCAAGACCCGGGACGAAGGAGGGGGAATGAGCAGTTCTTC CSAQDPGRRRGNEQFF
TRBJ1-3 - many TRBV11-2 TGTGCCAGCAGCTTAGAGGGCAACTCACGAAACACCATATATTTT CASSLEGNSRNTIYF
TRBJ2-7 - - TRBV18 TGTGCCAGCTCACCGTGGGGACCCCCAGCCTACGAGCAGTACTTC CASSPWGPPAYEQYF
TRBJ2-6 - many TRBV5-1 TGCGCCAGCAAGGCTGGGGCCAACGTCCTGACTTTC CASKAGANVLTF
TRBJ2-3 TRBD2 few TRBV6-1 TGTGCCAGCAGGAGGGGCGGACTAGCGGGGATGTCAGATACGCAGTATTTT CASRRGGLAGMSDTQYF
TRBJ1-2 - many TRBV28 TGTGCCATCCCCTCTGCCGTCTATGGCTACACCTTC CAIPSAVYGYTF
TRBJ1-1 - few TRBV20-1 TGCAGTGCTAGGCTAACCTTCGGGGGCACTGAAGCTTTCTTT CSARLTFGGTEAFF
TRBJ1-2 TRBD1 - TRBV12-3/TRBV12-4 TGTGCCAGCAGTCTCTCGGACAGGGGCCCTGGCTACACCTTC CASSLSDRGPGYTF
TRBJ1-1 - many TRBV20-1 TGCAGTGCTAGAGATCAGCTGACATTGAACACTGAAGCTTTCTTT CSARDQLTLNTEAFF
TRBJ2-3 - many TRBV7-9 TGTGCCAGCAGCTTAGCGGTAGATACGCAGTATTTT CASSLAVDTQYF
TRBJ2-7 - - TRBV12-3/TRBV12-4 TGTGCCAGCAGTTTATGGGCGGACAGCTCCTACGAGCAGTACTTC CASSLWADSSYEQYF
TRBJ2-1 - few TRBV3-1 TGTGCCAGCAGCCAAACGTACGTGACAGCCTACAATGAGCAGTTCTTC CASSQTYVTAYNEQFF